Reported below is one T cell receptor beta chain. This entry comes from a study of blood T cell repertoires in COVID-19. Background on the study: Sources were T cells, B-cell-depleted T cells, or PBMCs; the material itself was cDNA or gDNA.

TCRdb keeps only in-frame clones here, not all; method: immunoSEQ multiplex PCR. The repertoire holds fewer than 65,000 clones, with about 88% as singletons. The CDR3 contains 15 residues. With V trimmed by 7 bases and J by 5 bases, 12 bases remained unmatched. Per the germline V gene, CDR1 is MNHEY and CDR2 is SMNVEV (reference sequence). The V and J genes are TRBV27 and TRBJ2-7; 9 bases are shared with TRBD1. Material: peripheral blood. This receptor was identified in a man in his fifties or sixties with acute or convalescent COVID-19. CDR3 sequence (DNA): TGTGCCAGCATGGAGTCGGGACAGGGTCTCGACGAGCAGTACTTC. It is translated as CASMESGQGLDEQYF.